The 10 T cell receptor beta chains presented below share a single source sample, sequenced in a study of regulatory T cells. Their antigens remain unidentified. The primer mix had 52 TRBV and 13 TRBJ primers. Sequencing was performed with immunoSEQ multiplex PCR; in TCRdb, only in-frame clones are kept and a portion is missing. The table shows about 3,900 clones, with around 90% occurring only once. Broader study findings: In CD3G deficiency, regulatory T cells had lower Shannon diversity than autologous conventional CD4+ and control regulatory cells.

The sequencing sample was made of CD4+ Tregs sorted from blood. These receptors originate from a child aged 2 to 15 with CD3G deficiency.

The chain is built from TRBV5-1 and TRBJ2-5; 11 positions match TRBD2. The length of the CDR3 is 16 residues. Trimming cost V 0 bases and J 1 base; bases outside gene matches: 2. The germline V gene encodes CDR1 SGHRS and CDR2 YFSETQ. CDR3 residues: CASSLGGTSGQETQYF. CDR3 nucleotide sequence: TGCGCCAGCAGCTTGGGAGGGACTAGCGGCCAAGAGACCCAGTACTTC.

V and J are TRBV13 and TRBJ2-1, with D unclear. The V end lost 0 bases, the J end lost 3 bases, and 9 bases lay between the germline ends. CDR3 length: 15 amino acids. Germline-derived CDR1 and CDR2 are PRHDT and FYEKMQ (reference sequence). This chain's CDR3 is CASSLGTAYYNEQFF. CDR3 DNA sequence: TGTGCCAGCAGCTTAGGGACGGCTTACTACAATGAGCAGTTCTTC.

The chain combines TRBV28 with TRBJ1-1; D might be TRBD1 (6 bases). Between the trimmed V and J ends, which lost 3 bases and 1 base, there was a span of 9 bases. Germline V gene lookup returns CDR1 MDHEN and CDR2 SYDVKM. This CDR3 has 14 residues. DNA for the CDR3: TGTGCCAGCAGTTTGGGGGGGCCGAACACTGAAGCTTTCTTT. It translates to CASSLGGPNTEAFF.

The chain recombines TRBV6-1 with TRBJ2-7, with D uncertain. CDR3 length: 12 residues. The germline CDR1 and CDR2 sequences are MNHNS and SASEGT. V was cut by 4 bases and J by 3 bases, with 7 bases left in between. In DNA form, the CDR3 reads TGTGCCAGCAGTGTCTTATTCTACGAGCAGTACTTC. It is translated as CASSVLFYEQYF.

The rearrangement joins TRBV5-1 to TRBJ2-6; D call uncertain. This CDR3 spans 17 amino acids. V lost 7 bases to trimming and J lost 5 bases, with 22 bases between them. Germline V gene data show CDR1 as SGHRS and CDR2 as YFSETQ. The CDR3 loop is CASDGKGSQSRANVLTF. The CDR3 nucleotides read TGCGCCAGCGACGGTAAAGGTTCACAAAGTCGGGCCAACGTCCTGACTTTC.

The rearrangement uses TRBV2 and TRBJ2-7, with D tentatively TRBD1 or TRBD2 (5 bases each). Per germline, CDR1 SNHLY and CDR2 FYNNEI. V lost 2 bases to trimming and J lost 2 bases, with 13 bases between them. The CDR3 totals 15 residues. The CDR3 loop reads CASSESQGPPYEQYF. CDR3 coding DNA: TGTGCCAGCAGTGAAAGTCAGGGACCCCCCTACGAGCAGTACTTC.

This sequence joins TRBV6-1 and TRBJ2-7; TRBD1 matches at 8 bases. With 4 bases clipped from V and 1 base from J, the junction kept 3 bases outside the gene matches. Germline V gene lookup returns CDR1 MNHNS and CDR2 SASEGT. This CDR3 spans 14 amino acids. CDR3 region: CASSVGQGSYEQYF. CDR3 DNA sequence: TGTGCCAGCAGTGTAGGACAGGGATCCTACGAGCAGTACTTC.

The J gene is TRBJ2-7, the V gene TRBV18, with a weak D call TRBD1 (6 bases). This CDR3 comprises 13 residues. V lost 6 bases, J lost 4 bases, and 13 bases lay in between. Germline V gene lookup returns CDR1 KGHSH and CDR2 LQKENI. Here the CDR3 DNA reads TGTGCCAGCTCGCTCAGGGGCCAGTACGAGCAGTACTTC. Translation gives CASSLRGQYEQYF.

As concerns this clone: An end of the junction differs from the germline gene, which may be a read error. The V gene is TRBV10-3, the J gene TRBJ2-1, with 7 positions matching TRBD2. CDR1 is ENHRY, CDR2 SYGVKD, per germline. The CDR3 runs 15 residues. The CDR3 protein is CASSYGGIAYNEQFF. DNA of the CDR3: TGTGCCAGCAGTTACGGGGGGATAGCCTACAATGAGCAGTTCTTC.

A remark on this clone: A junction boundary mismatches the germline segment, possibly from a read error. Other DNA sequences in this sample translate to the same CDR3. The J gene is TRBJ2-3, the V gene TRBV28; tentatively, D is TRBD2 (6 bases). The CDR3 is made up of 13 amino acids. Per the germline V gene, CDR1 is MDHEN and CDR2 is SYDVKM. The CDR3 region is CASSLWTTKTQYF. In DNA form, the CDR3 reads TGCGCCAGCAGTTTATGGACTACAAAAACGCAGTATTTT.